This T cell receptor beta chain was identified during a study of blood T cell repertoires in COVID-19. As for the study in general: T cells, B-cell-depleted T cells, or PBMCs provided the cDNA or gDNA that served as material.

Authors' data handling: Estimates of nucleated cell counts were drawn from the amplification of reference gene primers. This table comes from immunoSEQ multiplex PCR, and its TCRdb copy is limited to in-frame clones, with some not included. D and trimming come from the DNA, and the V and J calls and clone size come from that table. This sample has approximately 170,000 clones, with less than 80% found just once. The sequence came from a woman in her 50s with acute or convalescent COVID-19. The sequencing input was peripheral blood.

As DNA, the CDR3 is TGTGCCAGCACCAGGGAACATAATTCACCCCTCCACTTT. This translates into CASTREHNSPLHF. This rearrangement joins TRBV2 to TRBJ1-6, with D possibly being TRBD1 (5 bases). The CDR3 is made up of 13 amino acids. Trimming took 7 bases from V and 5 from J, leaving 9 bases between them. CDR1 is SNHLY, CDR2 FYNNEI, per germline.